The rows below give T cell receptor beta chains drawn from one sample of a study of technical replicates of blood from a few donors. TCRdb's copy holds only in-frame clones and misses some; the assay was immunoSEQ multiplex PCR. The repertoire consists of about 68,000 clones, with less than 98% occurring once and the leading ten covering over 0.2%. The sample consisted of T cells isolated from PBMCs. The receptor source for this set is a human donor in good health. Each CDR3 is given with its conserved first and last residue. The D gene is left open where the match is weak. Size values are once, few and many counts, or a class for expanded clones, and some rows have none.

cdr3_aa cdr3_nt j_call d_call clone_size v_call
CASVPGQGGTEAFF TGTGCCAGCGTACCGGGACAGGGTGGCACTGAAGCTTTCTTT TRBJ1-1 TRBD1 . TRBV7-9
CASSLAEGLAGVNEQFF TGTGCCAGCAGCTTAGCTGAGGGACTAGCGGGAGTCAATGAGCAGTTCTTC TRBJ2-1 TRBD2 . TRBV7-6
CASRGLAYEQYF TGTGCCTCCCGGGGACTGGCCTACGAGCAGTACTTC TRBJ2-7 . . TRBV7-8
CASRPNYHEQYF TGTGCCAGCAGACCGAACTATCACGAGCAGTACTTC TRBJ2-7 . . TRBV27
CASSVADGVPYEQYF TGTGCCAGCAGCGTAGCTGACGGGGTGCCCTACGAGCAGTACTTC TRBJ2-7 . . TRBV9
CASSQQGVGTEAFF TGTGCCAGCAGCCAGCAGGGGGTGGGCACTGAAGCTTTCTTT TRBJ1-1 TRBD1 . TRBV11-3
CAWRTSFGTGDVYGYTF TGTGCCTGGAGGACCTCTTTTGGGACAGGGGATGTCTATGGCTACACCTTC TRBJ1-2 TRBD1 . TRBV30
CASSSLEPLTTGLQETQYF TGTGCCAGCAGCTCATTAGAGCCCTTGACGACAGGCCTCCAAGAGACCCAGTACTTC TRBJ2-5 . . TRBV7-8
CASSQVEREGTQYF TGCGCCAGCAGCCAAGTGGAGAGGGAGGGGACCCAGTACTTC TRBJ2-5 TRBD2 . TRBV4-3
CASSGFGEGNTEAFF TGTGCCAGTAGTGGATTCGGGGAGGGGAACACTGAAGCTTTCTTT TRBJ1-1 . few TRBV19